This TCR beta chain was observed in a study of blood T cells in healthy people across ages. Study-level findings and limits: A greater number of naive CD4+ cells and higher diversity distinguished long-lived donors from aged donors. Age brought a roughly linear fall in TCR beta diversity measured per million T cells.

This clonotype has a handful of counts. As yet, its antigen is unknown. Germline-derived CDR1 and CDR2 are LGHNA and YSLEER. The CDR3 loop spans 17 amino acids. V shed 0 bases, J shed 4 bases, and the junction held 9 bases outside the gene matches. Then a second PCR, running roughly 7 to 11 cycles, was carried out with a sample-barcoded 5' primer and a J-beta primer mix. No fewer than 2.5 million CDR3-containing paired-end reads came from each sample. TCRdb redid the calling of the 5' RACE reads with MiXCR, one entry per CDR3 protein. The data contain over 1,500,000 distinct CDR3 sequences, 49% of them singletons.

V gene TRBV4-3 combines with J gene TRBJ2-5, with 9 nucleotides matching TRBD2. The receptor comes from a woman in her thirties or forties in good health. Sequencing input: blood. CDR3 nucleotides: TGCGCCAGCAGCCAAGATAGTGAGACTAGCGGTTTAGAGACCCAGTACTTC. This encodes CASSQDSETSGLETQYF.